This T cell receptor beta chain was sequenced during a study of cytomegalovirus exposure and HLA in healthy donors. Study-level points and caveats: Published work reported that the classifier diagnosed cytomegalovirus status with high specificity and sensitivity. A missense DCLRE1C variant was associated with V- and J-gene trimming of TCR beta chains in a later analysis, and an independent cohort replicated the association.

Those who donated were healthy bone marrow donors. The PCR had 60 Vbeta and 13 Jbeta primers. TCRdb keeps only in-frame clones here, not all; method: immunoSEQ multiplex PCR. The data show over 150,000 clones, around 80% seen once. A remark on this clone: Its antigen is not known.

Between the trimmed V and J ends, which lost 2 bases and 3 bases, there was a span of 7 bases. From germline, CDR1 is SQVTM and CDR2 ANQGSEA. CDR3 size: 12 residues. Sequenced material: PBMCs. The chain has TRBV29-1 and TRBJ2-5; perhaps TRBD1 as D (5 bases). The source is a male donor in good health and CMV-seronegative. This chain's CDR3 is CSVERGEETQYF. Written as DNA, the CDR3 is TGCAGCGTTGAAAGGGGCGAAGAGACCCAGTACTTC.